This T cell receptor beta chain is from a study of blood T cell repertoires in COVID-19. Whole-study context: Collection of acute and convalescent COVID-19 samples took place in the United States, Italy and Spain. From T cells, B-cell-depleted T cells, or PBMCs came the material, which was cDNA or gDNA.

Source study methods: Amplification of reference gene primers was used by the study to estimate nucleated cell counts. Libraries were prepared by immunoSEQ multiplex PCR; TCRdb keeps only in-frame clonotypes and omits some of them. That table gives V, J and clone size, and the DNA gave D and trimming. This table has fewer than 200,000 clones, around 89% appearing once. This CDR3 has 12 residues. The V gene lost 10 bases and the J gene lost 0 bases, with 7 bases spanning the gap. Germline V CDR1 and CDR2: LNHDA, SQIVND (reference sequence). Input material: peripheral blood. J is TRBJ1-3 and V is TRBV19; unclear D gene. The TCR sequence derives from a man aged 50 or older who had recovered from COVID-19. The CDR3 coding sequence is TGTGCCACCCGGAGCTCTGGAAACACCATATATTTT. Translation gives CATRSSGNTIYF.